The 22 T cell receptor beta chains listed next were all sequenced from one sample in a study of T cell repertoires in aging, cancer and after chemotherapy. Peripheral blood genomic DNA, not sorted cells or RNA, was the template. Rearranged V-D-J TRB sequences were amplified with a mixed TRB-A/B primer pool. TCRdb used MiXCR to reprocess the multiplex PCR reads, holding one entry per CDR3 protein. Found here are several thousand distinct CDR3 sequences, approximately 20% of them singletons; the top ten hold approximately 19%. Sequenced sample: blood. These receptors originate from a human donor with a blood cancer.

This clonotype was observed a few times. This chain links TRBV5-1 with TRBJ2-7; D gene unclear. Trimming removed 6 bases from V and 2 bases from J, with 6 bases in between. This CDR3 has 11 amino acids. From germline, CDR1 is SGHRS and CDR2 YFSETQ. The CDR3: CASTGAYEQYF. For the CDR3, the DNA is TGCGCCAGCACTGGGGCCTACGAGCAGTACTTC.

By frequency in the sample, this clonotype is medium-sized (0.01 to 0.1%). The chain uses TRBV15 and TRBJ1-3, with D unclear. Looked up from germline, CDR1 is LNHNV and CDR2 is YYDKDF (reference sequence). The V gene lost 2 bases and the J gene lost 0 bases, with 5 bases spanning the gap. The CDR3 loop spans 14 amino acids. CDR3 sequence: CATSRYGSGNTIYF. The CDR3 DNA follows: TGTGCCACCAGCAGATATGGCTCTGGAAACACCATATATTTT.

CDR3 residues: CASSEDRGAFF. Written as DNA, the CDR3 is TGTGCCAGCAGCGAGGACAGGGGCGCTTTCTTT. This chain joins TRBV7-9 and TRBJ1-1; TRBD1 matches 9 bases. In germline, CDR1 is SEHNR, CDR2 FQNEAQ (reference sequence). The CDR3 has 11 residues. Unmatched junction bases numbered 3, after V lost 5 bases and J lost 11 bases.

By share, this clonotype ranks as medium-sized. The chain has TRBV30 and TRBJ2-1, with 7 bases aligning to TRBD1. The V gene's germline CDR1 is GTSNPN and CDR2 SVGIG (reference sequence). Trimming at V came to 0 bases and at J to 7 bases, leaving 3 bases not matched to a gene. The CDR3 runs 13 residues. The CDR3 DNA reads as TGTGCCTGGAGTGTACTGACAGGGAATGAGCAGTTCTTC. The encoded protein is CAWSVLTGNEQFF.

By share, this clonotype counts as medium-sized. The chain recombines TRBV6-5 with TRBJ2-7; TRBD1 agrees at 12 bases. This CDR3 has 13 residues. V lost 5 bases to trimming and J lost 7 bases; unmatched junction nucleotides: 3. CDR1 MNHEY and CDR2 SVGAGI come from the germline V gene. CDR3 coding DNA: TGTGCCAGCAGTGGGGACAGGGGGCGGGAGCAGTACTTC. Its translation is CASSGDRGREQYF.

By share, this clonotype ranks as medium-sized (0.01 to 0.1%). This chain links TRBV6-5 with TRBJ1-2; D ambiguous. CDR1 MNHEY and CDR2 SVGAGI come from the germline V gene. The CDR3 spans 13 residues. V lost 2 bases, J lost 5 bases, and 9 bases lay in between. The CDR3 spells CASSYRVRYGYTF. CDR3 coding DNA: TGTGCCAGCAGTTACAGGGTTCGGTATGGCTACACCTTC.

The gene calls are TRBV7-2 and TRBJ2-3; 9 nucleotides line up with TRBD2. This CDR3 spans 14 amino acids. CDR1 and CDR2 from the germline V gene are SGHTA and FQGNSA. Trimming cost V 4 bases and J 9 bases; bases outside gene matches: 8. This CDR3 reads CASSWEASGVTQYF. CDR3 sequence (DNA): TGTGCCAGCAGCTGGGAAGCTAGCGGGGTCACGCAGTATTTT.

This clonotype was observed a few times. The rearrangement uses TRBV20-1 and TRBJ1-6; 7 bases fit TRBD1. This CDR3 region has 15 residues. The J segment lost 10 bases and the V segment lost 0 bases, leaving 9 bases of the junction unmatched. From germline, CDR1 is DFQATT and CDR2 SNEGSKA (reference sequence). The CDR3 DNA sequence: TGCAGTGCTAGAGACAAGGGAGGGGGCAGATCACCCCTCCACTTT. This encodes CSARDKGGGRSPLHF.

Regarding this clonotype: A read error may be the cause here, since a much bigger clone is one base away. The genes are TRBV27 and TRBJ1-2; possible D gene TRBD1, 5 bases. The CDR3 is 14 residues long. Deletions cut 4 bases from V and 3 bases from J, with 12 bases between. CDR1 is MNHEY, CDR2 SMNVEV, per germline (reference sequence). The CDR3 loop reads CASSSGHRYYGYTF. CDR3 DNA: TGTGCCAGCAGTTCAGGACATAGATACTATGGCTACACCTTC.

In regard to this clonotype: One end of the junction does not line up with germline, which may come from a read error. The CDR3 DNA reads as TGTGCCAGCAGCCTAGGGGGGGCGAACACTAAAGCTTTCTTT. It translates to CASSLGGANTKAFF. The genes are TRBV7-9 and TRBJ1-1; D is perhaps TRBD1 (6 bases). Germline V CDR1 and CDR2: SEHNR, FQNEAQ (reference sequence). The CDR3 is 14 amino acids.

This clonotype was detected a few times. The J gene is TRBJ1-5, the V gene TRBV28; weak D call: TRBD1 (5 bases). Germline CDR1 MDHEN, CDR2 SYDVKM. The length of the CDR3 is 14 residues. V shed 3 bases and J shed 7 bases, with 13 bases lying between them. In nucleotides, the CDR3 is TGTGCCAGCAGTTTGATAGGGGCTGGCCAGCCCCAGCATTTT. This encodes CASSLIGAGQPQHF.

By frequency in the sample, this clonotype is medium-sized. The J gene is TRBJ1-5, the V gene TRBV6-1, with a tentative D call TRBD1 (5 bases). The V and J ends lost 6 bases and 1 base respectively, with 10 bases between them. This CDR3 contains 14 residues. Germline V gene data show CDR1 as MNHNS and CDR2 as SASEGT. Here the CDR3 reads CASRGVQSNQPQHF. CDR3 bases: TGTGCCAGCAGAGGGGTACAGAGCAATCAGCCCCAGCATTTT.

In this sample, this clonotype is medium-sized. The J gene is TRBJ1-5, the V gene TRBV19; no clear D gene. CDR3 length: 14 amino acids. Germline V gene sequence: CDR1 LNHDA, CDR2 SQIVND (reference sequence). The V end lost 4 bases, the J end lost 7 bases, and 14 bases lay between the germline ends. CDR3 sequence reads: CASSTWFRWQPQHF. The CDR3 region has the DNA TGTGCCAGTAGTACCTGGTTTCGTTGGCAGCCCCAGCATTTT.

This clonotype is medium-sized by share. The chain uses TRBV27 and TRBJ2-7; 8 bases fit TRBD1. Germline V gene data show CDR1 as MNHEY and CDR2 as SMNVEV (reference sequence). V trimming: 6 bases; J trimming: 6 bases; junction bases outside the gene matches: 4. This CDR3 has 12 residues. The CDR3 DNA sequence: TGTGCCAGCAGCCAGGGGGCGGGCGAGCAGTACTTC. Translating gives CASSQGAGEQYF.

Sample share makes this clonotype medium-sized. The chain recombines TRBV6-4 with TRBJ2-3; 8 positions match TRBD2. This CDR3 spans 15 amino acids. V lost 0 bases to trimming and J lost 1 base; unmatched junction nucleotides: 0. Germline CDR1 and CDR2: MRHNA and SNTAGT. The CDR3 sequence: CASSDSRGGTDTQYF. In DNA form, the CDR3 reads TGTGCCAGCAGTGACTCGCGGGGGGGCACAGATACGCAGTATTTT.

The rearrangement uses TRBV20-1 and TRBJ2-5; the D is unclear. Trimming removed 6 bases from V and 4 bases from J, with 12 bases in between. This CDR3 has 12 amino acids. CDR1 is DFQATT and CDR2 is SNEGSKA in the germline V gene (reference sequence). CDR3 sequence (DNA): TGCAGTGCCTCGGGCGTCGGAGAGACCCAGTACTTC. It is translated as CSASGVGETQYF.

The rearrangement links TRBV5-6 to TRBJ1-4, with D possibly TRBD1 on 6 matching bases. The CDR3 is 15 residues long. Trimming pared 4 bases from V and 4 bases from J, leaving 14 bases between. CDR1 SGHDT and CDR2 YYEEEE come from the germline V gene. The CDR3 coding sequence is TGTGCCAGCAGCCGGCCGGGAGGGGGTAATGAAAAACTGTTTTTT. It is translated as CASSRPGGGNEKLFF.

The genes are TRBV12-3 or TRBV12-4 and TRBJ2-3; possibly TRBD2 for D (5 bases). V lost 3 bases and J lost 0, with 10 bases in between. The CDR3 is 15 residues long. The CDR3 DNA reads TGTGCCAGCAGTTTGAGCGGCCTTAGCACAGATACGCAGTATTTT. This gives the protein CASSLSGLSTDTQYF.

Judged by abundance, this clonotype is medium-sized. This rearrangement joins TRBV5-4 to TRBJ1-1; D unclear. Germline loops: CDR1 SGHNT, CDR2 YYREEE (reference sequence). There are 12 residues in the CDR3. V gave up 2 bases and J gave up 1 base, with 3 bases separating them. In nucleotides, the CDR3 is TGTGCCAGCAGCTTTGGGAACACTGAAGCTTTCTTT. It translates to CASSFGNTEAFF. Drawing the rest from reference TRBV5-4 and TRBJ1-1, the complete variable domain is ETGVTQSPTHLIKTRGQQVTLRCSSQSGHNTVSWYQQALGQGPQFIFQYYREEENGRGNFPPRFSGLQFPNYSSELNVNALELDDSALYLCASSFGNTEAFFGQGTRLTVV.

This clonotype counts as medium-sized. This chain joins TRBV30 and TRBJ2-1, with TRBD1 matching over 11 bases. V was pared by 4 bases and J by 9 bases, with 5 bases of the junction left unmatched. From germline, CDR1 is GTSNPN and CDR2 SVGIG (reference sequence). CDR3 size: 13 residues. CDR3 in amino acids: CAWTGQGAFEQFF. CDR3 nucleotides: TGTGCCTGGACTGGACAGGGGGCGTTTGAGCAGTTCTTC.

V usage is TRBV20-1 and J usage is TRBJ1-1; D unclear. The CDR3 covers 15 residues. V lost 2 bases and J 0 bases, leaving 13 bases between the germline ends. Germline CDR1 reads DFQATT; CDR2 reads SNEGSKA (reference sequence). The CDR3 nucleotides read TGCAGTGCTAGACCAACCGGGTCAATGAACACTGAAGCTTTCTTT. As protein: CSARPTGSMNTEAFF.

This clonotype was observed a few times. The rearrangement uses TRBV5-1 and TRBJ2-3; a possible D gene is TRBD1 (7 bases). The ends were cut back, 4 bases at V and 2 bases at J, with 14 bases in the middle. The CDR3 spans 15 residues. Germline-derived CDR1 and CDR2 are SGHRS and YFSETQ. This chain's CDR3 is CASSVPRGDTDTQYF. CDR3 DNA: TGCGCCAGCAGCGTACCCAGGGGGGACACAGATACGCAGTATTTT. The whole variable domain, remainder taken from reference TRBV5-1 and TRBJ2-3, is KAGVTQTPRYLIKTRGQQVTLSCSPISGHRSVSWYQQTPGQGLQFLFEYFSETQRNKGNFPGRFSGRQFSNSRSEMNVSTLELGDSALYLCASSVPRGDTDTQYFGPGTRLTVL.